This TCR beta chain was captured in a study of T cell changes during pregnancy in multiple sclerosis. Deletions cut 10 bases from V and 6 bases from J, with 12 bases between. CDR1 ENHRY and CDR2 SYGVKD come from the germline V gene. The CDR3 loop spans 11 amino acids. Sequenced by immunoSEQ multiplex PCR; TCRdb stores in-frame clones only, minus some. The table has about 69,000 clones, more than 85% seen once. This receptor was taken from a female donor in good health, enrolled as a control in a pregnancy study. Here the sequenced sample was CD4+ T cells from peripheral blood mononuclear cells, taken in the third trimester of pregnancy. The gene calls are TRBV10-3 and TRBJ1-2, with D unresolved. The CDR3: CANGEGDGYTF. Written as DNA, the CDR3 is TGTGCCAACGGGGAGGGCGATGGCTACACCTTC.